Below are 11 T cell receptor beta chains sequenced from a single sample in a study of Graves' ophthalmopathy and Graves' hyperthyroidism. RNA transcripts served as template for amplifying TCR beta CDR3 sequences. RT-PCR was first run with HTBI primers, then multiplex PCR in a second round. A single record per CDR3 protein comes from TCRdb applying MiXCR to the multiplex PCR reads. This sample has around 600,000 distinct CDR3 sequences; just over 40% occur once, and the top ten carry 3% to 3.5%. Sequenced sample: peripheral blood. These receptors all stem from an adult man with Graves' ophthalmopathy.

The sample holds many counts of this clonotype. V usage is TRBV12-3 or TRBV12-4 and J usage is TRBJ1-5; no clear D gene. The CDR3 runs 14 residues. Trimming cost V 3 bases and J 0 bases, with 6 bases left between them. In nucleotides, the CDR3 is TGTGCCAGCAGTTTCGGGTTTAGCAATCAGCCCCAGCATTTT. Translation: CASSFGFSNQPQHF.

The V call is TRBV29-1, the J call TRBJ1-1, with D unclear. The V and J ends lost 0 bases and 5 bases respectively, with 4 bases between them. The length of the CDR3 is 11 residues. From germline, CDR1 is SQVTM and CDR2 ANQGSEA. CDR3 coding DNA: TGCAGCGTTGAAGATTGGACTGAAGCTTTCTTT. Residues: CSVEDWTEAFF.

In this sample, this clonotype turned up a few times. The gene calls are TRBV4-2 and TRBJ2-5; TRBD2 is a possible D gene (5 bases). V was shortened by 3 bases and J by 5 bases, with 13 bases between the two germline ends. Looked up from germline, CDR1 is LGHNA and CDR2 is YNFKEQ. The CDR3 extends over 14 amino acids. The DNA for the CDR3 is TGTGCCAGCAGCCAGGTACGGGGAAAGGAGACCCAGTACTTC. It specifies CASSQVRGKETQYF.

This clonotype was found many times. For the CDR3, the DNA is TGTGCCAGCAGCTTAGGAAGGACTAGCGGGTACGAGCAGTACTTC. Amino acids: CASSLGRTSGYEQYF. This rearrangement joins TRBV7-8 to TRBJ2-7; 11 bases map to TRBD2. This CDR3 has 15 residues. J lost 4 bases, V lost 1 base, and 3 bases had no gene match. The germline V gene has CDR1 SGHVS and CDR2 FQNEAQ.

On this clonotype: A junction boundary mismatches the germline segment, possibly from a read error. The V and J genes are TRBV30 and TRBJ1-2; no clear D. This CDR3 is 14 amino acids long. Germline CDR1 is GTSNPN and CDR2 is SVGIG (reference sequence). The CDR3 DNA reads as TGTGCCTGGAGAAACACAGTGACTAACTATGGATACACCTTC. It yields the protein CAWRNTVTNYGYTF.

Comment on this clonotype: A much bigger clone sits one base away, suggesting this may be a read error. J is TRBJ1-1 and V is TRBV25-1; no definite D call. Germline V gives CDR1 MGHDK, CDR2 SYGVNS. The CDR3 sequence is 14 residues long. The V gene lost 5 bases and the J gene lost 0 bases, with 10 bases spanning the gap. CDR3 residues: CASSMRRLNTEAFF. As DNA, the CDR3 is TGTGCCAGCAGTATGCGACGGCTGAACACTGAAGCTTTCTTT. The whole variable domain, filled in from reference TRBV25-1 and TRBJ1-1, reads EADIYQTPRYLVIGTGKKITLECSQTMGHDKMYWYQQDPGMELHLIHYSYGVNSTEKGDLSSESTVSRIRTEHFPLTLESARPSHTSQYLCASSMRRLNTEAFFGQGTRLTVV.

V is TRBV10-3 and J is TRBJ1-5; possible D gene TRBD1, 6 bases. Trimming pared 10 bases from V and 4 bases from J, leaving 23 bases between. CDR3 length: 16 amino acids. Germline lookup yields CDR1 ENHRY and CDR2 SYGVKD. CDR3 residues: CASNQGRGRSNQPQHF. In nucleotides, the CDR3 is TGTGCCAGCAATCAGGGCCGGGGGCGGTCAAATCAGCCCCAGCATTTT.

For this clonotype: A much larger clone lies a single base off, so this may be a read error. The rearrangement joins TRBV5-1 to TRBJ1-6; D unclear. This CDR3 has 16 residues. CDR1 is SGHRS and CDR2 is YFSETQ in the germline V gene. The CDR3 nucleotides are TGCGCCAGCGGCTTGGATGTGGTAATTCGGAATTCACCCCTCCACTTT. Protein product: CASGLDVVIRNSPLHF. The variable domain in full, with the rest retrieved from reference TRBV5-1 and TRBJ1-6, is KAGVTQTPRYLIKTRGQQVTLSCSPISGHRSVSWYQQTPGQGLQFLFEYFSETQRNKGNFPGRFSGRQFSNSRSEMNVSTLELGDSALYLCASGLDVVIRNSPLHFGNGTRLTVT.

The chain carries TRBV5-1 and TRBJ2-7; D is perhaps TRBD1 or TRBD2 (7 bases each). V was cut by 4 bases and J by 7 bases, with 24 bases left in between. The CDR3 loop spans 16 amino acids. Germline V lookup: CDR1 SGHRS, CDR2 YFSETQ. The CDR3 bases are TGCGCCAGCAGCCAGGGGGGGGACCTCACCTACAATGAGCAGTACTTC. It is translated as CASSQGGDLTYNEQYF.

The table lists this clonotype with many counts. The chain couples TRBV9 to TRBJ1-5; D is ambiguous. The CDR3 covers 16 residues. The V and J ends lost 0 bases and 3 bases respectively, with 13 bases between them. Looked up from germline, CDR1 is SGDLS and CDR2 is YYNGEE. The CDR3 DNA sequence: TGTGCCAGCAGCGTAGAGGGTCAGTCTTCCAATCAGCCCCAGCATTTT. Translated, it gives CASSVEGQSSNQPQHF.

In this sample, this clonotype turned up many times. This sequence joins TRBV4-2 and TRBJ2-6, with no clear D. The CDR3 has 15 residues. Germline values: CDR1 LGHNA, CDR2 YNFKEQ. The ends were cut back, 0 bases at V and 0 bases at J, with 3 bases in the middle. The CDR3 nucleotides read TGTGCCAGCAGCCAAGAGGACTCTGGGGCCAACGTCCTGACTTTC. This sequence encodes CASSQEDSGANVLTF.